Listed here are 27 T cell receptor beta chains from one sample, sequenced in a study of blood T cell repertoires in COVID-19. Sequencing was performed with immunoSEQ multiplex PCR; in TCRdb, only in-frame clones are kept and a portion is missing. The sample carries about 140,000 clones, approximately 82% recorded once. The sample consisted of peripheral blood. All receptors come from a human donor in a cohort sampled during active COVID-19.

The chain employs TRBV19 and TRBJ1-5; the D is unclear. Between the trimmed V and J ends, which lost 4 bases and 4 bases, there was a span of 20 bases. This CDR3 has 17 residues. In germline, CDR1 is LNHDA, CDR2 SQIVND (reference sequence). The CDR3 nucleotides are TGTGCCAGTAGTACAACGGCCTCTACCGACGGGAATCAGCCCCAGCATTTT. Translated: CASSTTASTDGNQPQHF.

Here the CDR3 reads CASTDRPNTEAFF. The DNA for the CDR3 is TGCGCCAGCACGGACAGGCCTAACACTGAAGCTTTCTTT. This chain links TRBV10-2 with TRBJ1-1, with 7 positions matching TRBD1. CDR1 and CDR2 (germline): WSHSY, SAAADI. The CDR3 is 13 amino acids. J was trimmed by 2 bases and V by 7 bases; bases with no gene match: 4.

The chain recombines TRBV12-3 or TRBV12-4 with TRBJ1-6; D remains ambiguous. CDR3 length: 12 residues. The V end was cut by 0 bases, the J end by 10 bases, with 4 bases between. In DNA form, the CDR3 reads TGTGCCAGCAGTTTAGCTGAGTCACCCCTCCACTTT. Translated: CASSLAESPLHF.

This clone was observed a handful of times. This sequence joins TRBV5-6 and TRBJ1-4; 7 bases align to TRBD1. V lost 4 bases, J lost 4 bases, and 10 bases stayed unmatched. The germline V gene encodes CDR1 SGHDT and CDR2 YYEEEE. CDR3 length: 16 residues. The CDR3 spells CASSQISGTDNEKLFF. CDR3 sequence (DNA): TGTGCCAGCAGCCAAATTTCCGGGACAGATAATGAAAAACTGTTTTTT.

The chain uses TRBV5-6 and TRBJ1-2; TRBD1 aligns across 8 bases. The CDR3 length is 16 residues. With 1 base clipped from V and 5 bases from J, the junction kept 10 bases outside the gene matches. Germline CDR1 reads SGHDT; CDR2 reads YYEEEE. The CDR3 loop is CASSLRLTGVAYGYTF. CDR3 coding DNA: TGTGCCAGCAGCTTGCGGCTGACAGGGGTAGCGTATGGCTACACCTTC. The full variable domain, completed using reference TRBV5-6 and TRBJ1-2, is DAGVTQSPTHLIKTRGQQVTLRCSPKSGHDTVSWYQQALGQGPQFIFQYYEEEERQRGNFPDRFSGHQFPNYSSELNVNALLLGDSALYLCASSLRLTGVAYGYTFGSGTRLTVV.

The chain couples TRBV28 to TRBJ2-1; 9 bases map to TRBD1. The CDR3 totals 13 residues. The J segment lost 8 bases and the V segment lost 6 bases, leaving 5 bases of the junction unmatched. Germline lookup yields CDR1 MDHEN and CDR2 SYDVKM. CDR3 in amino acids: CASSWTGVDEQFF. DNA of the CDR3: TGTGCCAGCAGCTGGACAGGGGTCGATGAGCAGTTCTTC.

This chain links TRBV5-1 with TRBJ1-5, with D maybe TRBD1 (6 bases). V lost 4 bases to trimming and J lost 7 bases, with 15 bases between them. Germline V gene sequence: CDR1 SGHRS, CDR2 YFSETQ. The CDR3 is made up of 14 amino acids. The CDR3 reads CASSPGQWGQPQHF. The CDR3 DNA reads TGCGCCAGCAGCCCGGGACAATGGGGGCAGCCCCAGCATTTT.

V usage is TRBV20-1 and J usage is TRBJ2-5; D remains ambiguous. CDR3 length: 11 residues. With 3 bases removed from V and 3 bases from J, the gap between germline ends came to 5 bases. Germline CDR1 and CDR2: DFQATT and SNEGSKA (reference sequence). The CDR3 sequence: CSARAEETQYF. In DNA, the CDR3 is TGCAGTGCTAGGGCGGAAGAGACCCAGTACTTC.

V gene TRBV7-3 combines with J gene TRBJ1-6; 8 positions match TRBD1. This CDR3 region has 15 residues. CDR1 is SGHTA, CDR2 FQGTGA, per germline. With 2 bases clipped from V and 7 bases from J, the junction kept 4 bases outside the gene matches. CDR3 loop: CASSLQGANNSPLHF. DNA for the CDR3: TGTGCCAGCAGCTTACAGGGGGCTAACAATTCACCCCTCCACTTT.

This chain uses TRBV5-4 with TRBJ2-6; 14 nucleotides agree with TRBD2. The trim removed 0 bases at V and 3 bases at J, leaving 2 bases unmatched. The length of the CDR3 is 18 residues. Germline V gene sequence: CDR1 SGHNT, CDR2 YYREEE (reference sequence). The CDR3 DNA sequence: TGTGCCAGCAGCTTGGAGGGACTAGCGGGAGTTGGGGCCAACGTCCTGACTTTC. It specifies CASSLEGLAGVGANVLTF.

The chain has TRBV4-1 and TRBJ1-4, with unresolved D. There are 19 residues in the CDR3. The V gene lost 0 bases and the J gene lost 0 bases, with 17 bases spanning the gap. Germline CDR1 reads MGHRA; CDR2 reads YSYEKL. The CDR3 spells CASSQDTASGPATNEKLFF. The DNA of the CDR3 is TGCGCCAGCAGCCAAGATACAGCCAGCGGGCCAGCAACTAATGAAAAACTGTTTTTT.

The J gene is TRBJ2-2, the V gene TRBV5-1; 8 bases are a match to TRBD2. With V trimmed by 0 bases and J by 4 bases, 5 bases remained unmatched. The germline V gene encodes CDR1 SGHRS and CDR2 YFSETQ. The length of the CDR3 is 16 residues. This chain's CDR3 is CASSLGPGGSTGELFF. DNA for the CDR3: TGCGCCAGCAGCTTGGGCCCGGGAGGGTCCACCGGGGAGCTGTTTTTT.

The rearrangement links TRBV5-1 to TRBJ2-7; 13 bases line up with TRBD2. The CDR3 totals 17 residues. Germline CDR1 and CDR2: SGHRS and YFSETQ. Trimming took 2 bases from V and 7 from J; bases not matched to a gene: 12. CDR3 region: CASSLVGPGLAGVEQYF. The CDR3 nucleotides are TGCGCCAGCAGCTTAGTCGGCCCAGGACTAGCGGGAGTTGAGCAGTACTTC.

The chain employs TRBV19 and TRBJ2-7; maybe TRBD2 (6 bases). Germline CDR1 and CDR2: LNHDA and SQIVND (reference sequence). CDR3 length equals 13 residues. V lost 3 bases to trimming and J lost 4 bases, with 10 bases between them. CDR3: CASSIRAGYEQYF. CDR3 nucleotides: TGTGCCAGTAGTATTCGCGCGGGATACGAGCAGTACTTC.

The chain carries TRBV29-1 and TRBJ1-4; TRBD1 matches 12 bases. After removal of 4 bases from V and 2 bases from J, the junction contained 2 bases not matched to a gene. Germline CDR1 and CDR2: SQVTM and ANQGSEA. The CDR3 runs to 15 residues. In DNA, the CDR3 is TGCAGCGTTGGGGACAGGGGGCCGACTAATGAAAAACTGTTTTTT. It translates to CSVGDRGPTNEKLFF.

The genes are TRBV19 and TRBJ2-7, with D possibly TRBD1 on 5 matching bases. The V end lost 2 bases, the J end lost 3 bases, and 11 bases lay between the germline ends. There are 14 residues in the CDR3. CDR1 LNHDA and CDR2 SQIVND come from the germline V gene (reference sequence). CDR3 in DNA: TGTGCCAGTAGTATAAGGGCGGACATCTACGAGCAGTACTTC. This translates into CASSIRADIYEQYF.

This clone was counted a few times. The chain links TRBV7-9 to TRBJ1-1; D uncertain. CDR3 length: 13 amino acids. Germline lookup yields CDR1 SEHNR and CDR2 FQNEAQ (reference sequence). V was clipped by 0 bases and J by 1 base, with 3 bases between them. CDR3 loop: CASSLAANTEAFF. In DNA, the CDR3 is TGTGCCAGCAGCTTAGCGGCGAACACTGAAGCTTTCTTT.

The rearrangement uses TRBV6-6 and TRBJ1-1; D perhaps matches TRBD1 (6 bases). V was clipped by 5 bases and J by 8 bases, with 18 bases between them. The CDR3 runs to 14 residues. In germline, CDR1 is MNHNY, CDR2 SVGAGI (reference sequence). CDR3 amino acids: CASSKETGSAEAFF. DNA of the CDR3: TGTGCCAGCAGTAAGGAAACAGGGAGCGCCGAAGCTTTCTTT.

V gene TRBV15 combines with J gene TRBJ2-1; 8 bases are shared with TRBD1. After removal of 0 bases from V and 3 bases from J, the junction contained 1 base not matched to a gene. The CDR3 is made up of 15 amino acids. The germline gives CDR1 LNHNV, CDR2 YYDKDF (reference sequence). The DNA of the CDR3 is TGTGCCACCAGCAGAGAACAGGGGGGCTACAATGAGCAGTTCTTC. Translation: CATSREQGGYNEQFF.

This chain links TRBV5-8 with TRBJ1-2; D gene ambiguous. Between the trimmed V and J ends, which lost 1 base and 5 bases, there was a span of 18 bases. The CDR3 spans 16 residues. Germline assignment: CDR1 SGHTS and CDR2 YDEGEE. CDR3 region: CASSLRSAGGGYGYTF. In DNA, the CDR3 is TGTGCCAGCAGCTTGAGGTCAGCCGGCGGAGGGTATGGCTACACCTTC.

This clone has a handful of counts. The chain uses TRBV7-9 and TRBJ1-6, with D uncertain. Trimming pared 5 bases from V and 7 bases from J, leaving 12 bases between. CDR3 length: 14 residues. From germline, CDR1 is SEHNR and CDR2 FQNEAQ (reference sequence). In nucleotides, the CDR3 is TGTGCCAGCAGCCGGGAGGCCGGCAATTCACCCCTCCACTTT. The encoded protein is CASSREAGNSPLHF.

CDR3 amino acids: CASSNLGGVTEAFF. CDR3 sequence (DNA): TGTGCCAGTAGTAATCTTGGGGGGGTGACTGAAGCTTTCTTT. The chain employs TRBV19 and TRBJ1-1; D perhaps matches TRBD1 (5 bases). Between the trimmed V and J ends, which lost 4 bases and 5 bases, there was a span of 14 bases. This CDR3 has 14 residues. Germline CDR1 and CDR2: LNHDA and SQIVND (reference sequence).

V usage is TRBV6-6 and J usage is TRBJ1-3; the D gene is possibly TRBD1 (6 bases). Germline CDR1 is MNHNY and CDR2 is SVGAGI (reference sequence). Trimming removed 2 bases at V and 10 bases at J, with 9 bases between. CDR3 size: 12 residues. The chain's CDR3 is CASSYQTGTIYF. The CDR3 DNA reads TGTGCCAGCAGTTACCAAACAGGGACCATATATTTT.

This clone turned up a few times. V gene TRBV9 combines with J gene TRBJ1-1; 7 bases fit TRBD1. Germline trimming cut 2 bases from V and 6 bases from J; bases unmatched to any gene: 7. CDR3 length: 14 amino acids. Germline V gene lookup returns CDR1 SGDLS and CDR2 YYNGEE. The CDR3 DNA reads as TGTGCCAGCAGCGTCGCGCAGGGGGTTCCTGAAGCTTTCTTT. This codes for CASSVAQGVPEAFF.

The genes are TRBV2 and TRBJ2-1; 7 bases fit TRBD2. The CDR3 runs to 16 residues. V shed 4 bases and J 0 bases; nucleotides not matched to a gene: 6. CDR1 is SNHLY, CDR2 FYNNEI, per germline. Here the CDR3 reads CASSGGSFGSYNEQFF. The CDR3, as DNA: TGTGCCAGCAGTGGCGGGAGCTTTGGCTCCTACAATGAGCAGTTCTTC.

The chain has TRBV6-5 and TRBJ2-1, with D possibly TRBD2 on 6 matching bases. Germline V gene lookup returns CDR1 MNHEY and CDR2 SVGAGI. The CDR3 spans 16 residues. Deletions cut 3 bases from V and 0 bases from J, with 12 bases between. The CDR3 sequence: CASSYRARGSYNEQFF. In DNA form, the CDR3 reads TGTGCCAGCAGTTATCGGGCGCGGGGCTCCTACAATGAGCAGTTCTTC.

This clone was observed a few times. This rearrangement joins TRBV6-6 to TRBJ2-5; D is perhaps TRBD1 (5 bases). Germline V CDR1 and CDR2: MNHNY, SVGAGI (reference sequence). Trimming shortened V by 7 bases and J by 9 bases, and 15 bases separated the two germline ends. This CDR3 contains 12 residues. The chain's CDR3 is CASTTGQGAQYF. DNA for the CDR3: TGTGCCAGCACCACAGGACAAGGGGCCCAGTACTTC.